This TCR beta chain was documented in a study of CD8+CD57+ T cells in acquired aplastic anemia. General study results and limits: No significant patient-versus-control difference appeared in CD8+ Simpson's diversity.

Comments on this clonotype: Its antigen remains unidentified.

Trimming pared 4 bases from V and 5 bases from J, leaving 18 bases between. Germline loops: CDR1 PRHDT, CDR2 FYEKMQ (reference sequence). This CDR3 contains 15 residues. Patients chosen for sequencing had shown CD8+CD57+ cell expansion by flow cytometry. Genomic DNA served as template for TCR beta VDJ and CDR3 profiling. TCRdb reanalysed the reads using MiXCR and keeps one entry per CDR3 protein. The sample shows about 220,000 distinct CDR3 sequences, 40% to 50% of them seen only once. The rearrangement links TRBV13 to TRBJ2-7; tentatively, D is TRBD1 (6 bases). Sequencing was done on a sample of sorted CD4+, CD8+, or CD8+CD57+ T cells (not recorded which) from PBMCs. The origin of this receptor is a human donor with aplastic anemia. In nucleotides, the CDR3 is TGTGCCAGCAGCTCCCAAAGGACAGCCGAACACGAGCAGTACTTC. The encoded protein is CASSSQRTAEHEQYF.